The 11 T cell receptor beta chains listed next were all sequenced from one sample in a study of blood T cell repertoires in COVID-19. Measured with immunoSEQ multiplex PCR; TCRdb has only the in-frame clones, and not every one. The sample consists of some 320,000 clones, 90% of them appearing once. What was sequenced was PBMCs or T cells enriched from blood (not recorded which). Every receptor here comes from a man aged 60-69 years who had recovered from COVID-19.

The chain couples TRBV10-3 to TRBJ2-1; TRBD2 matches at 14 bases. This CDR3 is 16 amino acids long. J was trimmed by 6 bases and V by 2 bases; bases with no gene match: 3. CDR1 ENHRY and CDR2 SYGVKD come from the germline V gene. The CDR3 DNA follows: TGTGCCATCAGTGAGAGGACTAGCGGGGGGATCAATGAGCAGTTCTTC. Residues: CAISERTSGGINEQFF.

In DNA form, the CDR3 reads TGTGCCAGCTCACCTTTCCCCGGGACAGATGGAAGGATGAACACTGAAGCTTTCTTT. This sequence encodes CASSPFPGTDGRMNTEAFF. J is TRBJ1-1 and V is TRBV18; TRBD1 agrees at 7 bases. V lost 3 bases to trimming and J lost 0 bases; unmatched junction nucleotides: 16. Germline CDR1 is KGHSH and CDR2 is LQKENI. The CDR3 has 19 amino acids.

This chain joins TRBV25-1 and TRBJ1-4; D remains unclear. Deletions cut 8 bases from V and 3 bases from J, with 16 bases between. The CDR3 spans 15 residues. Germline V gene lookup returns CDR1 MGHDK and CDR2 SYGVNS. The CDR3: CASGPSGNPNEKLFF. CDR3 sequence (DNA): TGTGCCAGCGGACCTTCGGGAAACCCTAATGAAAAACTGTTTTTT.

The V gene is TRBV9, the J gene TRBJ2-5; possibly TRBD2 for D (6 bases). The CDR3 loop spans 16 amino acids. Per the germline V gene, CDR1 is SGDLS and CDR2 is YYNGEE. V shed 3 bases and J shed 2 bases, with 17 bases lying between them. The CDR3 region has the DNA TGTGCCAGCAGCGCCCATACGACTAGTTTTCAAGAGACCCAGTACTTC. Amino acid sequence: CASSAHTTSFQETQYF.

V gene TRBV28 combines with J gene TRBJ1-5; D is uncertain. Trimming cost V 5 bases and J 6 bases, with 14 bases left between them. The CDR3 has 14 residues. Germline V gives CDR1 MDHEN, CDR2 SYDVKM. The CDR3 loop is CASSRRGVGQPQHF. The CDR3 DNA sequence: TGTGCCAGCAGTCGGCGGGGTGTTGGTCAGCCCCAGCATTTT.

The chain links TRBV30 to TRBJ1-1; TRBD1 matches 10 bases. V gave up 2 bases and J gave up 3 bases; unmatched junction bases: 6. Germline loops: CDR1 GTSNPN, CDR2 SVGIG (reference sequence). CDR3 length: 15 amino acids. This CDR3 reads CAWSNPGTGDTEAFF. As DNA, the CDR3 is TGTGCCTGGAGTAACCCAGGGACAGGGGACACTGAAGCTTTCTTT.

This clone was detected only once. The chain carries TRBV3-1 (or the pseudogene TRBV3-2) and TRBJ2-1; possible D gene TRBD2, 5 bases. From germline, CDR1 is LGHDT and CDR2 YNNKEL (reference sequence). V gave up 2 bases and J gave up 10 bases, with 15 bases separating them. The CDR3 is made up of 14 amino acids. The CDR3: CASSQQLGGQEQFF. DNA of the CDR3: TGTGCCAGCAGCCAACAACTAGGCGGCCAGGAGCAGTTCTTC.

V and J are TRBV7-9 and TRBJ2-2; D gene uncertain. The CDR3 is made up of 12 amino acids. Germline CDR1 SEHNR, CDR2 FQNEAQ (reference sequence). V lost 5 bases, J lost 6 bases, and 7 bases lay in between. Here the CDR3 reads CASSSPPGELFF. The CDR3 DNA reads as TGTGCCAGCAGCAGCCCGCCCGGGGAGCTGTTTTTT.

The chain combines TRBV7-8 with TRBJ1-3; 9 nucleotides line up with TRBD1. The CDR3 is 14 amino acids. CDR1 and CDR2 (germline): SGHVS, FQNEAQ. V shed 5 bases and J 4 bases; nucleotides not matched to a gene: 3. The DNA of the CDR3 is TGTGCCAGCAGCCTTACAGGGGGCGGAAACACCATATATTTT. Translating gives CASSLTGGGNTIYF.

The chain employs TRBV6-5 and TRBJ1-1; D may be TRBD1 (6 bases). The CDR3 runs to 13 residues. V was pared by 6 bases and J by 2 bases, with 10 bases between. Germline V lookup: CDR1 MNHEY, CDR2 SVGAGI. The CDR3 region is CASSKQGNTEAFF. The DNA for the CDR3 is TGTGCCAGCAGCAAACAGGGAAACACTGAAGCTTTCTTT.

CDR3 DNA: TGTGCCAGTACCCAGGGTGCAGATACGCAGTATTTT. Amino acid sequence: CASTQGADTQYF. V usage is TRBV19 and J usage is TRBJ2-3, with D maybe TRBD1 (5 bases). The CDR3 runs to 12 residues. V lost 7 bases to trimming and J lost 4 bases, with 9 bases between them. Germline V gene sequence: CDR1 LNHDA, CDR2 SQIVND (reference sequence).